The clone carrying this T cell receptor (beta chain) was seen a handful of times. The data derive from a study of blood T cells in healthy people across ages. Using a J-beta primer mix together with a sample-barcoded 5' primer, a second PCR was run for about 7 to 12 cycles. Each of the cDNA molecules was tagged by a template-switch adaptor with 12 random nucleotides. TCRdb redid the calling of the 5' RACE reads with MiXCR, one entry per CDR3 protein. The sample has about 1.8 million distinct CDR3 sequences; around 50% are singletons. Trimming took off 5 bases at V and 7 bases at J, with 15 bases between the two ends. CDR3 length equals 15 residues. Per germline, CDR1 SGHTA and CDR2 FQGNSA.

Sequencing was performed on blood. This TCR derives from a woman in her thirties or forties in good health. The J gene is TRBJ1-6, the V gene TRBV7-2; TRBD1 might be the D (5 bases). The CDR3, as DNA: TGTGCCAGCAGCGTAAGGGCGGGGACCAATTCACCCCTCCACTTT. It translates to CASSVRAGTNSPLHF.